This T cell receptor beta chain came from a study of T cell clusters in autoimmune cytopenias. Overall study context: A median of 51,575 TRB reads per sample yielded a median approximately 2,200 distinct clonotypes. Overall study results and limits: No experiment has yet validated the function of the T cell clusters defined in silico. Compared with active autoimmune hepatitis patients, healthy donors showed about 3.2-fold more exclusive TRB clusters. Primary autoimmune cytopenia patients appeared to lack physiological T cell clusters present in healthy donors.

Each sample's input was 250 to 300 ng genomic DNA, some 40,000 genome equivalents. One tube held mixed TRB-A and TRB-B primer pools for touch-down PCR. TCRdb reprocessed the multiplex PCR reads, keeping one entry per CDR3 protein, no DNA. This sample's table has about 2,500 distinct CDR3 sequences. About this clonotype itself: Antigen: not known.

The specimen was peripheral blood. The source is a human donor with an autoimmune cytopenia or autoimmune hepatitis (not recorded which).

The CDR3 loop is CASAGNTEAFF. V is TRBV5-6 and J is TRBJ1-1. The CDR3 covers 11 residues. CDR1 and CDR2 (germline): SGHDT, YYEEEE.